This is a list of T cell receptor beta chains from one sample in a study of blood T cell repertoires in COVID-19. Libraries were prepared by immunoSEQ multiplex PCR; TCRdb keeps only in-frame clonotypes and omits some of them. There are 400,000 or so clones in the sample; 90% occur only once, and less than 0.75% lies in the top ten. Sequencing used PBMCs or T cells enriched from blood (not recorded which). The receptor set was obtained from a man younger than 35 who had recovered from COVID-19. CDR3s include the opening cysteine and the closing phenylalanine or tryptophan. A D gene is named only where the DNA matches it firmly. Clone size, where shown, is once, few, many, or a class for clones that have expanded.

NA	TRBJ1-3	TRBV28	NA	CASGTGSSGNTIYF	TGTGCCAGCGGTACAGGGAGCTCTGGAAACACCATATATTTT
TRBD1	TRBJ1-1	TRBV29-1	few	CSVGPGGWTEAFF	TGCAGCGTTGGACCAGGGGGTTGGACTGAAGCTTTCTTT
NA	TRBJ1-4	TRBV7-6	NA	CASSLVPAETNEKLFF	TGTGCCAGCAGCTTAGTACCGGCGGAGACTAATGAAAAACTGTTTTTT
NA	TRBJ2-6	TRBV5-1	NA	CASSSLQANSGANVLTF	TGCGCCAGCAGCTCGTTACAGGCTAACTCTGGGGCCAACGTCCTGACTTTC
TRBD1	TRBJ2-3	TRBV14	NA	CASSPRQGAKRDTQYF	TGTGCCAGCAGCCCTCGACAGGGGGCGAAGAGAGATACGCAGTATTTT
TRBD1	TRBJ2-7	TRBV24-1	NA	CATSDWDRVYF	TGTGCCACCAGTGATTGGGACAGGGTCTACTTC
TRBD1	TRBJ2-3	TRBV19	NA	CASRGLRGTDTQYF	TGTGCCAGTAGGGGTCTCAGGGGGACAGATACGCAGTATTTT
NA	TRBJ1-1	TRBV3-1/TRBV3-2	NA	CASSHRTPLEAFF	TGTGCCAGCAGCCATAGGACACCACTTGAAGCTTTCTTT
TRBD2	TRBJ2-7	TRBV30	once	CAWSGGTSGRGPYEQYF	TGTGCCTGGAGTGGAGGGACTAGCGGGAGAGGCCCCTACGAGCAGTACTTC
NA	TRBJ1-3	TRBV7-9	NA	CASSFWRGPGNTIYF	TGTGCCAGCAGCTTTTGGAGGGGACCAGGAAACACCATATATTTT
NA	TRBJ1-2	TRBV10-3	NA	CAIGGFYGYTF	TGTGCCATCGGCGGGTTCTATGGCTACACCTTC
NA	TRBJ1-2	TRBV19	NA	CASNTGMTYGYTF	TGTGCCAGTAACACAGGGATGACCTATGGCTACACCTTC
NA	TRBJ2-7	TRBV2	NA	CASDSEYEQYF	TGTGCCAGCGACAGTGAATACGAGCAGTACTTC
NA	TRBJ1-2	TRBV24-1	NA	CATRGGANYGYTF	TGTGCCACCAGAGGGGGAGCTAACTATGGCTACACCTTC
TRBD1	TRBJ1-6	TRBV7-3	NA	CASSLQGQHSPLHF	TGTGCCAGCAGCCTACAGGGACAGCATTCACCCCTCCACTTT
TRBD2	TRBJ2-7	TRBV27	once	CASSLTLAGGYSYEQYF	TGTGCCAGCAGTTTGACCCTAGCGGGAGGTTACTCCTACGAGCAGTACTTC
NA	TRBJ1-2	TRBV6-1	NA	CASSEAAGLDYGYTF	TGTGCCAGCAGTGAAGCAGCAGGCCTCGACTATGGCTACACCTTC
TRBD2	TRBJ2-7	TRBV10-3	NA	CATRASGNYEQYF	TGTGCCACCCGGGCTAGCGGGAACTACGAGCAGTACTTC
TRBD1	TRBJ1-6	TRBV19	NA	CASSIGQAGSPLHF	TGTGCCAGTAGTATCGGACAGGCGGGTTCACCCCTCCACTTT
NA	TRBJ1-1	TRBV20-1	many	CSASPTDEAFF	TGCAGTGCTAGCCCGACTGATGAAGCTTTCTTT
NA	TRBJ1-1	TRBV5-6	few	CASSMRLNTEAFF	TGTGCCAGCAGCATGAGGTTGAACACTGAAGCTTTCTTT
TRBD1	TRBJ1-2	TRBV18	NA	CASSPGTGESGYTF	TGTGCCAGCTCACCGGGGACAGGGGAATCTGGCTACACCTTC
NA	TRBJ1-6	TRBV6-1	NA	CASSEFFGGYNSPLHF	TGTGCCAGCAGTGAGTTTTTCGGAGGGTATAATTCACCCCTCCACTTT
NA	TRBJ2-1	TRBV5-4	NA	CASSATGSSYNEQFF	TGTGCCAGCAGCGCTACAGGGAGCTCCTACAATGAGCAGTTCTTC
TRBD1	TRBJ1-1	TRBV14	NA	CASSYGQGAIAFF	TGTGCCAGCAGTTATGGACAGGGGGCTATCGCTTTCTTT
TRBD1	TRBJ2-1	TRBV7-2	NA	CASSLRLRGTGGYNEQFF	TGTGCCAGCAGCTTACGGCTTAGGGGGACAGGGGGGTACAATGAGCAGTTCTTC
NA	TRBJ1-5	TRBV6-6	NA	CATYGGVGQPQHF	TGTGCCACCTATGGGGGCGTAGGTCAGCCCCAGCATTTT
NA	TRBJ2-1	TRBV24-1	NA	CATSTQGLYNEQFF	TGTGCCACCAGTACTCAGGGCCTCTACAATGAGCAGTTCTTC
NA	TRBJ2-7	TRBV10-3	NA	CAISEVDKDREQYF	TGTGCCATCAGTGAAGTGGACAAAGATAGGGAGCAGTACTTC
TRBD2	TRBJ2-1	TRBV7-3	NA	CASSLRGGTSFGNEQFF	TGTGCCAGCAGCTTACGTGGTGGGACTAGCTTCGGCAATGAGCAGTTCTTC
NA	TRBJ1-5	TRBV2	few	CASSEEAQPQHF	TGTGCCAGCAGTGAAGAAGCCCAGCCCCAGCATTTT
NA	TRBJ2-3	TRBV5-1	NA	CASSSRQYTDTQYF	TGCGCCAGCAGCTCCAGACAGTACACAGATACGCAGTATTTT
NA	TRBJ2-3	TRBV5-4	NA	CASSLRVGADTQYF	TGTGCCAGCAGCTTGAGGGTAGGGGCAGATACGCAGTATTTT
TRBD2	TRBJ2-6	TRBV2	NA	CATRGGAGANVLTF	TGTGCCACCCGGGGGGGCGCTGGGGCCAACGTCCTGACTTTC
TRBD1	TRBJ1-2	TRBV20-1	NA	CSASKQGAGYTF	TGCAGTGCTAGTAAACAGGGGGCAGGCTACACCTTC
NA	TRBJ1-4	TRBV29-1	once	CSVEDGEGSEKLFF	TGCAGCGTTGAAGATGGCGAAGGGAGTGAAAAACTGTTTTTT
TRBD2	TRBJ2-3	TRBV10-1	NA	CASSEGLAGDTQYF	TGCGCCAGCAGTGAGGGACTAGCGGGAGATACGCAGTATTTT
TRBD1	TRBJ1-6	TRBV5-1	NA	CASSFITGTETYNSPLHF	TGCGCCAGCAGCTTTATAACCGGGACAGAAACCTATAATTCACCCCTCCACTTT
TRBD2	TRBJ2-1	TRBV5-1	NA	CASSLGAGVPGVEQFF	TGCGCCAGCAGCCTTGGGGCGGGAGTACCAGGCGTTGAGCAGTTCTTC
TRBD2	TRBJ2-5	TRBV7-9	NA	CASSFPGLLAGGYQETQYF	TGTGCCAGCAGCTTCCCCGGCCTTCTAGCGGGGGGGTACCAAGAGACCCAGTACTTC
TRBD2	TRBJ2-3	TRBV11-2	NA	CASSPRTSGGGDTQYF	TGTGCCAGCAGCCCGAGGACTAGCGGGGGCGGAGATACGCAGTATTTT
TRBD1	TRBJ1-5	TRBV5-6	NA	CASSVTGDQPQHF	TGTGCCAGCAGCGTAACAGGGGACCAGCCCCAGCATTTT
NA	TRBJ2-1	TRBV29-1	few	CSVDLSEQFF	TGCAGCGTTGATTTGAGTGAGCAGTTCTTC
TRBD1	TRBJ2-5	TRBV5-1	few	CASSSARGRETQYF	TGCGCCAGCAGCTCCGCCAGGGGGCGGGAGACCCAGTACTTC
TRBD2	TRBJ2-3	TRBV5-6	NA	CASSFGLAGVDTQYF	TGTGCCAGCAGTTTCGGACTAGCGGGAGTGGATACGCAGTATTTT